The 9 T cell receptor beta chains listed next were all sequenced from one sample in a study of graft-versus-host responses after intestinal transplantation. No antigen is known for these receptors. Sequencing used immunoSEQ multiplex PCR; TCRdb keeps in-frame clones, though not all of them. This sample yields more than 90,000 clones, of which approximately 93% are seen a single time; roughly 1.2% belongs to the top ten. The sequenced sample was unstimulated CD8+ T cells sorted from spleen or lymph node cells, obtained before transplant. The receptor set was obtained from a human donor who was the organ donor for an intestinal transplant.

This rearrangement joins TRBV6-5 to TRBJ1-5; D is unresolved. Trimming took off 4 bases at V and 9 bases at J, with 13 bases between the two ends. The CDR3 has 13 residues. Germline values: CDR1 MNHEY, CDR2 SVGAGI. The chain's CDR3 is CASSWNTAGPQHF. Written as DNA, the CDR3 is TGTGCCAGCAGTTGGAACACGGCGGGGCCCCAGCATTTT.

This sequence joins TRBV12-5 and TRBJ2-1; 7 bases match TRBD2. After removal of 2 bases from V and 3 bases from J, the junction contained 7 bases not matched to a gene. Germline CDR1 and CDR2: LGHNT and FRNRAP. There are 16 residues in the CDR3. The CDR3 coding sequence is TGTGCTAGTGGTTTGATGGGAGGGGTGAACTACAATGAGCAGTTCTTC. Its protein product is CASGLMGGVNYNEQFF.

The J gene is TRBJ1-2, the V gene TRBV29-1; TRBD1 is a possible D gene (6 bases). V lost 3 bases and J 7 bases, leaving 12 bases between the germline ends. The CDR3 is 12 residues long. The V gene's germline CDR1 is SQVTM and CDR2 ANQGSEA. The DNA of the CDR3 is TGCAGCGTTGACCTTACCAGGGGTGGCTACACCTTC. This codes for CSVDLTRGGYTF.

The chain is built from TRBV29-1 and TRBJ2-7; no reliable D call. The V gene lost 1 base and the J gene lost 2 bases, with 9 bases spanning the gap. The CDR3 is made up of 13 amino acids. In germline, CDR1 is SQVTM, CDR2 ANQGSEA. The CDR3, as DNA: TGCAGCGTTGAAGGGCGGACCCCCTACGAGCAGTACTTC. Translated, it gives CSVEGRTPYEQYF.

In its sample, this clone was seen once. The V and J genes are TRBV7-4 and TRBJ1-4; D call uncertain. This CDR3 contains 14 residues. The germline gives CDR1 SGHVT, CDR2 SQSDAQ. V lost 7 bases, J lost 6 bases, and 15 bases lay in between. The CDR3 DNA follows: TGTGCCAGCACCCCCGGGTCCCCTGATGAAAAACTGTTTTTT. Amino acids: CASTPGSPDEKLFF.

V usage is TRBV19 and J usage is TRBJ2-1; TRBD2 matches 7 bases. The CDR3 contains 15 residues. V shed 4 bases and J 4 bases; nucleotides not matched to a gene: 7. The germline V gene has CDR1 LNHDA and CDR2 SQIVND (reference sequence). CDR3 bases: TGTGCCAGTAGTACCGCTAGCGGAGTATACAATGAGCAGTTCTTC. Translation: CASSTASGVYNEQFF.

The V gene is TRBV19, the J gene TRBJ2-5; 9 nucleotides align to TRBD1. The trim removed 3 bases at V and 1 base at J, leaving 9 bases unmatched. The CDR3 is 17 residues long. The germline CDR1 and CDR2 sequences are LNHDA and SQIVND (reference sequence). CDR3 sequence (DNA): TGTGCCAGTAGTATCGGGGGACAGGGCACTTCCCAAGAGACCCAGTACTTC. Encoded protein: CASSIGGQGTSQETQYF. The entire variable domain, with the rest obtained from reference TRBV19 and TRBJ2-5, is as follows: DGGITQSPKYLFRKEGQNVTLSCEQNLNHDAMYWYRQDPGQGLRLIYYSQIVNDFQKGDIAEGYSVSREKKESFPLTVTSAQKNPTAFYLCASSIGGQGTSQETQYFGPGTRLLVL.

The chain has TRBV19 and TRBJ1-4; D possibly corresponds to TRBD1 (6 bases). Germline-derived CDR1 and CDR2 are LNHDA and SQIVND (reference sequence). V lost 4 bases and J 6 bases, leaving 15 bases between the germline ends. CDR3 length equals 15 residues. The CDR3 DNA reads as TGTGCCAGTAGTAGTGGAGGGGGGCTCGATGAAAAACTGTTTTTT. Protein: CASSSGGGLDEKLFF.

The chain combines TRBV5-4 with TRBJ2-5, with no clear D. The CDR3 spans 11 residues. The ends were cut back, 4 bases at V and 5 bases at J, with 6 bases in the middle. CDR1 and CDR2 from the germline V gene are SGHNT and YYREEE (reference sequence). In DNA form, the CDR3 reads TGTGCCAGCAGCGCAGATGAGACCCAGTACTTC. Translation gives CASSADETQYF.